This is a list of T cell receptor beta chains from one sample in a study of vaccination effects on CD4 cells after COVID-19. Their cognate antigens are unknown. Assay used: immunoSEQ multiplex PCR; TCRdb lists only in-frame clones, some missing. The table has roughly 23,000 clones, over 70% seen once. The sample was CD4+ T cells from PBMCs cultured with HCoV-NL63 spike peptides, taken after COVID-19 vaccination. The receptors derive from a human donor who received a COVID-19 vaccine. Each CDR3 is given with its conserved first and last residue. D genes are given only for firm matches. Rows may omit the clone size; those that give it use once, few, many or a size class.

v_gene	d_gene	abundance	j_gene	CDR3nt	CDR3aa
TRBV2	TRBD1	once	TRBJ2-7	TGTGCCAGCAGTGAGGTGGACAGGGCCGAGCAGTACTTC	CASSEVDRAEQYF
TRBV3-1/TRBV3-2	TRBD2	once	TRBJ2-7	TGTGCCAGCAGCGTGGGGTCAAGCGGGAGGTTCTCCTACGAGCAGTACTTC	CASSVGSSGRFSYEQYF
TRBV7-2	-	-	TRBJ2-1	TGTGCCAGCAGCCTACGGCGGGATGAGCAGTTCTTC	CASSLRRDEQFF
TRBV3-1/TRBV3-2	TRBD2	-	TRBJ2-5	TGTGCCAGCAGCCTAAGGGGAAGCGGGGCGCAAGAGACCCAGTACTTC	CASSLRGSGAQETQYF
TRBV7-3	-	-	TRBJ2-1	TGTGCCAGCAGCCTAGGGGGGACTGCAAACAATGAGCAGTTCTTC	CASSLGGTANNEQFF
TRBV15	TRBD2	-	TRBJ2-1	TGTGCCGCAGGGGCGGGGGGGTATAATGAGCAGTTCTTC	CAAGAGGYNEQFF
TRBV2	-	-	TRBJ1-2	TGTGCCAGCACGATACAGCCACAGGGCTACACCTTC	CASTIQPQGYTF
TRBV20-1	-	-	TRBJ1-4	TGCAGTGCTAGTGTGTCCGGCAGGGTCAATGAAAAACTGTTTTTT	CSASVSGRVNEKLFF
TRBV6-1	-	-	TRBJ1-4	TGTGCCAGCAGTGAAATGGTCACAACTAATGAAAAACTGTTTTTT	CASSEMVTTNEKLFF
TRBV18	-	once	TRBJ2-3	TGTGCCAGCTCACCCGCAGATACGCAGTATTTT	CASSPADTQYF
TRBV7-9	TRBD2	-	TRBJ2-1	TGTGCCAGCAGCCTTCGCGGGGGGATGAATGAGCAGTTCTTC	CASSLRGGMNEQFF
TRBV7-9	TRBD1	once	TRBJ2-1	TGTGCCAGCAGCCTCCTCTCCGGGACAGGTGGAGTTGAGCAGTTCTTC	CASSLLSGTGGVEQFF
TRBV2	TRBD2	few	TRBJ2-1	TGTGCCAGCTCCCAGCGGGAGTACAATGAGCAGTTCTTC	CASSQREYNEQFF
TRBV18	-	few	TRBJ2-2	TGTGCCAGCTCACCAACTAGGTACACCGGGGAGCTGTTTTTT	CASSPTRYTGELFF
TRBV6-1	TRBD2	-	TRBJ2-3	TGTGCCAGCTCCCCGCCGGGACTAGCGGCTGATACGCAGTATTTT	CASSPPGLAADTQYF
TRBV2	-	-	TRBJ2-1	TGTGCCAGCAGTCTATACGGTGGCTACAATGAGCAGTTCTTC	CASSLYGGYNEQFF
TRBV19	-	-	TRBJ2-7	TGTGCCAGTAGTCTCGGGCCTCCCTACGAGCAGTACTTC	CASSLGPPYEQYF
TRBV5-4	TRBD1	-	TRBJ2-7	TGTGCCAGCAGCTTGACAGGGGGCTTCTCCTACGAGCAGTACTTC	CASSLTGGFSYEQYF
TRBV6-4	TRBD2	-	TRBJ2-3	TGTGCCAGCAGTGACTCCGCTAGCGGGGGTGATACGCAGTATTTT	CASSDSASGGDTQYF
TRBV5-5	TRBD1	-	TRBJ2-7	TGTGCCAGCAGCCCCTTCAGAGGACAGGGCGGAGAGCAGTACTTC	CASSPFRGQGGEQYF
TRBV27	-	-	TRBJ2-5	TGTGCCAGCAGTAGGGACAGCCCGAGCGGGACCCCTCAAGAGACCCAGTACTTC	CASSRDSPSGTPQETQYF
TRBV28	-	-	TRBJ2-5	TGTGCCAGCAGACGGACCATCCAAGAGACCCAGTACTTC	CASRRTIQETQYF
TRBV6-6	TRBD1	-	TRBJ1-1	TGTGCCAGCAGACCGGGACAGGGATCGGGTTTCTTT	CASRPGQGSGFF
TRBV11-2	TRBD2	once	TRBJ2-2	TGTGCCAGCAGCCCCAGGGGCGGGAGGGCCCGAACCGGGGAGCTGTTTTTT	CASSPRGGRARTGELFF
TRBV30	-	few	TRBJ2-3	TGTGCCTGGAGTACCACCCGAGTTGTGCAGTATTTT	CAWSTTRVVQYF
TRBV19	TRBD1	-	TRBJ1-2	TGTGCCAGTACCATCCGATTGTCCCCCGGGACAGGGGGCGACTACACCTTC	CASTIRLSPGTGGDYTF
TRBV5-1	TRBD1	-	TRBJ1-6	TGCGCCAGCAGCCTGGAAGGACAGGGGGGTTCACCCCTCCACTTT	CASSLEGQGGSPLHF
TRBV29-1	-	-	TRBJ1-1	TGCAGCGTTGAAGCGGGGAAATGGACTGAAGCTTTCTTT	CSVEAGKWTEAFF
TRBV6-5	-	-	TRBJ2-1	TGTGCCAGCAGTTACTCGGTTAGAAATCGTGAGCAGTTCTTC	CASSYSVRNREQFF
TRBV2	TRBD2	-	TRBJ2-1	TGTGCCAGCAGTGAGAAGCGGGGGGCATACAATGAGCAGTTCTTC	CASSEKRGAYNEQFF
TRBV5-1	-	-	TRBJ2-1	TGCGCCAGCGGACCCGGACTCACGGGGCTTTACAATGAGCAGTTCTTC	CASGPGLTGLYNEQFF
TRBV13	-	once	TRBJ2-3	TGTGCCAGCAGCCGAGACGAGAGCACAGATACGCAGTATTTT	CASSRDESTDTQYF
TRBV5-1	TRBD1	-	TRBJ2-3	TGCGCCAGCAGCTTGGACAGGGGGCAAGATACGCAGTATTTT	CASSLDRGQDTQYF
TRBV11-2	TRBD2	-	TRBJ2-3	TGTGCCAGCAGCCCCCCTTGGGGACTAGCGAGGTCCACAGATACGCAGTATTTT	CASSPPWGLARSTDTQYF
TRBV30	-	-	TRBJ2-7	TGTGCCTGGGGCAAGGGTTGGGCCTACGAGCAGTACTTC	CAWGKGWAYEQYF
TRBV4-3	TRBD2	-	TRBJ2-1	TGCGCCAGCAGCCAAGATCAGGCTAGCGGGGCTTACAATGAGCAGTTCTTC	CASSQDQASGAYNEQFF
TRBV19	-	-	TRBJ2-3	TGTGCCAGTAGCTCTGGCGGGGCCAGAGGGGGAACGGATACGCAGTATTTT	CASSSGGARGGTDTQYF
TRBV7-2	-	-	TRBJ1-3	TGTGCCAGCAGCACCGGTGGAAACACCATATATTTT	CASSTGGNTIYF
TRBV21-1	-	-	TRBJ2-1	TGTGCCAGCGGGGGTAGCTCCTACAATGAGCAGTTCTTC	CASGGSSYNEQFF
TRBV9	-	few	TRBJ1-4	TGTGCCAGCAGCGTAGGGACAGTTAATGAAAAACTGTTTTTT	CASSVGTVNEKLFF
TRBV2	-	-	TRBJ1-2	TGTGCCAGCAGTGAAGCTAACTATGGCTACACCTTC	CASSEANYGYTF
TRBV4-1	-	once	TRBJ2-7	TGCGCCAGCAGCCCGACAAGGACGGGCTACGAGCAGTACTTC	CASSPTRTGYEQYF
TRBV4-2	-	-	TRBJ1-1	TGTGCCAGCAGCCAAGAAATACTCCAGGGTGAAGCTTTCTTT	CASSQEILQGEAFF
TRBV30	-	-	TRBJ1-2	TGTGCCTGGAGTTCGGGACTCGGGGGCTACACCTTC	CAWSSGLGGYTF
TRBV11-2	-	few	TRBJ2-7	TGTGCCAGCAGCTTTTCTCCGGCGGGGTTAACCTACGAGCAGTACTTC	CASSFSPAGLTYEQYF
TRBV29-1	-	few	TRBJ1-2	TGCAGCGTTGACGGAGATGGCTACACCTTC	CSVDGDGYTF
TRBV7-2	-	-	TRBJ2-1	TGTGCCAGCAGCTGGGGGGCGGGAGCTAGCCAGGGTGAGCAGTTCTTC	CASSWGAGASQGEQFF
TRBV30	-	-	TRBJ2-1	TGTGCCTGGAGTCCCGGGCCCTACAATGAGCAGTTCTTC	CAWSPGPYNEQFF
TRBV29-1	-	-	TRBJ2-3	TGCAGCGTTGTTCTAGCGACTGATACGCAGTATTTT	CSVVLATDTQYF
TRBV19	TRBD2	-	TRBJ2-3	TGTGCCAGTAATACAGCGGGGGGAGGAGATACGCAGTATTTT	CASNTAGGGDTQYF
TRBV4-2	-	few	TRBJ2-1	TGTGCCAGCAGCCGTGAAACAGGACAGAATGAGCAGTTCTTC	CASSRETGQNEQFF
TRBV6-6	-	-	TRBJ1-6	TGTGCCAGCCACGATACGACTAATTCACCCCTCCACTTT	CASHDTTNSPLHF
TRBV5-1	TRBD1	-	TRBJ2-7	TGCGCCAGCAGCCTCGGACAGGCTAGGACGTCTTACGAGCAGTACTTC	CASSLGQARTSYEQYF